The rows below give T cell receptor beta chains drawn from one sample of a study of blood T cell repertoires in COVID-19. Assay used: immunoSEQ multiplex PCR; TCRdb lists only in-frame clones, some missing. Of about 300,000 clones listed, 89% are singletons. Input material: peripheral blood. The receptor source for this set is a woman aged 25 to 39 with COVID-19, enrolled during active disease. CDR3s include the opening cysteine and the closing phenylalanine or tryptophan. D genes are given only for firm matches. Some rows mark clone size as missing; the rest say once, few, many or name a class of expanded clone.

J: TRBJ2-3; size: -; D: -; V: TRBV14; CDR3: CASSQYTDTQYF; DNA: TGTGCCAGCAGCCAGTACACAGATACGCAGTATTTT
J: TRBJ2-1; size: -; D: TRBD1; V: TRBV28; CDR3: CASRPGQVYNEQFF; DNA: TGTGCCAGCAGACCGGGACAGGTCTACAATGAGCAGTTCTTC
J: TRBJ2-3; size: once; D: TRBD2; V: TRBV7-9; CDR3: CASSPGDLGLAGTDTQYF; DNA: TGTGCCAGCAGCCCCGGGGATTTGGGACTAGCTGGCACAGATACGCAGTATTTT
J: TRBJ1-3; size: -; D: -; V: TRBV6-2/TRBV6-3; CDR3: CASSYGRISGNTIYF; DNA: TGTGCCAGCAGTTACGGGCGAATCTCTGGAAACACCATATATTTT
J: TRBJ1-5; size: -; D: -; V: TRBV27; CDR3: CASSLRGEDPQPQHF; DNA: TGTGCCAGCAGTTTAAGGGGCGAGGACCCACAGCCCCAGCATTTT
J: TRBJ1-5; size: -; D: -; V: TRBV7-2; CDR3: CASSLRQDRQPQHF; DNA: TGTGCCAGCAGCTTACGACAGGACCGGCAGCCCCAGCATTTT
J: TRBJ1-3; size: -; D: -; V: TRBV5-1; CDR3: CASSRDISGNTIYF; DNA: TGCGCCAGCAGCCGGGACATCTCTGGAAACACCATATATTTT
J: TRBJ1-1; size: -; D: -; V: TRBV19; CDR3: CASSKDSTEAFF; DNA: TGTGCCAGTAGTAAGGACAGCACTGAAGCTTTCTTT
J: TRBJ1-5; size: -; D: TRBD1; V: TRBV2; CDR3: CASSVGTGLPPNQPQHF; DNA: TGTGCCAGCAGTGTCGGGACAGGGCTTCCCCCCAATCAGCCCCAGCATTTT
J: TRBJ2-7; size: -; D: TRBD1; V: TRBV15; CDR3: CATSREDGTGDEQYF; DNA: TGTGCCACCAGCAGAGAGGACGGGACAGGGGACGAGCAGTACTTC
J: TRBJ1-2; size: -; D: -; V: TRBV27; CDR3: CASKRGGYYGYTF; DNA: TGTGCCAGCAAACGTGGGGGGTACTATGGCTACACCTTC
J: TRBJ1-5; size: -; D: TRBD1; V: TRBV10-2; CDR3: CASSESRGINNQPQHF; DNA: TGCGCCAGCAGTGAGTCCAGGGGGATTAATAATCAGCCCCAGCATTTT
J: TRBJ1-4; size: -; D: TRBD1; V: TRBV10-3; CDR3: CAISPGTGLEKLFF; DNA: TGTGCCATCAGTCCCGGGACAGGGTTAGAGAAACTGTTTTTT
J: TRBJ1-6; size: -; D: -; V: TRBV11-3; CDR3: CASSPRGGVYSPLHF; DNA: TGTGCCAGCAGCCCCCGGGGGGGGGTATATTCACCCCTCCACTTT
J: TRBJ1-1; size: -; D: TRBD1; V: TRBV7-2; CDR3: CASSTRDRIVTEAFF; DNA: TGTGCCAGCAGCACAAGGGACAGGATCGTTACTGAAGCTTTCTTT
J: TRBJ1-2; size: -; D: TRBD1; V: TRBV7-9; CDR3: CASSLDRGLDGYTF; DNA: TGTGCCAGCAGCTTGGACAGGGGATTGGATGGCTACACCTTC
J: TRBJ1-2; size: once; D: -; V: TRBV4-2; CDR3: CASSQGLDGYTF; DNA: TGTGCCAGCAGCCAAGGACTAGATGGCTACACCTTC
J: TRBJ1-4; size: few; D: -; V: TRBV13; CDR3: CASSFTPGGGNEKLFF; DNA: TGTGCCAGCAGCTTCACCCCGGGGGGCGGGAATGAAAAACTGTTTTTT
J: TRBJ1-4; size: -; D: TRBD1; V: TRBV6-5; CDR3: CASRGTGGEKLFF; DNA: TGTGCCAGCAGAGGGACAGGGGGTGAAAAACTGTTTTTT
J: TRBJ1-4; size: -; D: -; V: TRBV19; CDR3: CAASRGEDEKLFF; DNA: TGTGCCGCTAGTAGGGGCGAGGATGAAAAACTGTTTTTT
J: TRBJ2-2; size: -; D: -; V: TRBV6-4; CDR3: CASSAGADTGELFF; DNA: TGTGCCAGCAGTGCGGGAGCAGACACCGGGGAGCTGTTTTTT
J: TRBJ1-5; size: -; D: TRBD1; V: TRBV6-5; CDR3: CASSLLRQGNQPQHF; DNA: TGTGCCAGCAGTCTTCTTCGACAGGGGAATCAGCCCCAGCATTTT
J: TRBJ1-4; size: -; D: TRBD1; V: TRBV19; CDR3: CASSLTGVDEKLFF; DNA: TGTGCCAGTAGTCTTACAGGGGTGGATGAAAAACTGTTTTTT
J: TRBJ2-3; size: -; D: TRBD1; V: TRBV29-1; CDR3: CSVPGQGGDTQYF; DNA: TGCAGCGTGCCGGGACAGGGAGGAGATACGCAGTATTTT
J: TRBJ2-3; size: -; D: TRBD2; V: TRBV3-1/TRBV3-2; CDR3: CASSPGLAGVTDTQYF; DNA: TGTGCCAGCAGCCCGGGACTAGCGGGGGTCACAGATACGCAGTATTTT
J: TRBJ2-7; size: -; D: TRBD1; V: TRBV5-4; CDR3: CASSQGQGPSYEQYF; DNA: TGTGCCAGCAGCCAGGGACAGGGACCTTCCTACGAGCAGTACTTC
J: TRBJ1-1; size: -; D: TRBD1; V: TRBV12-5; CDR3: CASGTGTGGPGAEAFF; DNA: TGTGCTAGTGGTACTGGGACAGGGGGGCCGGGGGCTGAAGCTTTCTTT
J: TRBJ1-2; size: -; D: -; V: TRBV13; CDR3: CASSSPGGDYGYTF; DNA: TGTGCCAGCAGCTCCCCCGGGGGTGACTATGGCTACACCTTC
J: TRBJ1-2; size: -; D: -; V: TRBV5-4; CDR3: CASSLGGRVALGYGYTF; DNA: TGTGCCAGCAGCTTAGGGGGTAGAGTCGCATTGGGCTATGGCTACACCTTC
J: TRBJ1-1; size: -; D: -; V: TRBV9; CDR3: CASSVEAGGEAFF; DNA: TGTGCCAGCAGCGTAGAGGCAGGTGGAGAAGCTTTCTTT
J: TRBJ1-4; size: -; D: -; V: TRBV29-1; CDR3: CSVAGGLNEKLFF; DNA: TGCAGCGTCGCGGGGGGTCTAAATGAAAAACTGTTTTTT
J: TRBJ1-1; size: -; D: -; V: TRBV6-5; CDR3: CATATYAEAFF; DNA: TGTGCCACCGCGACTTACGCGGAAGCTTTCTTT
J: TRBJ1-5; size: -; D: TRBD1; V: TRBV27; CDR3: CASRERTGGSQPQHF; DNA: TGTGCCAGCAGGGAAAGGACAGGGGGCAGTCAGCCCCAGCATTTT
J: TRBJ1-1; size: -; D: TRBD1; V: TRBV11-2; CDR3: CASSLSRDRVSTEAFF; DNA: TGTGCCAGCAGCCTATCCCGGGACAGGGTTTCGACTGAAGCTTTCTTT
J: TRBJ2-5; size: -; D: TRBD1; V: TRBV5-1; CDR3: CASSSGQYQETQYF; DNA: TGCGCCAGCAGCTCGGGACAGTACCAAGAGACCCAGTACTTC
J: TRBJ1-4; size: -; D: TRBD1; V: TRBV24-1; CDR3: CATSDSRTGWDEKLFF; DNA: TGTGCCACCAGTGATTCGAGGACAGGGTGGGATGAAAAACTGTTTTTT
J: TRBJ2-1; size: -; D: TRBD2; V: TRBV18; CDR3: CASSPGLAGGNEQFF; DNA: TGTGCCAGCTCACCGGGACTAGCGGGGGGAAATGAGCAGTTCTTC
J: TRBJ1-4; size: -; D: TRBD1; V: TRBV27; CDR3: CASSFSGQGVNEKLFF; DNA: TGTGCCAGCAGTTTTTCAGGACAGGGCGTTAATGAAAAACTGTTTTTT
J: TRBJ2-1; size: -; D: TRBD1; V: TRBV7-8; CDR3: CASSLAPRDRGANEQFF; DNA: TGTGCCAGCAGCTTAGCGCCAAGGGACAGGGGAGCCAATGAGCAGTTCTTC
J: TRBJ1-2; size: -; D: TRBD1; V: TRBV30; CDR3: CAWSDRGRYGYTF; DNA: TGTGCCTGGTCGGACAGGGGTCGATATGGCTACACCTTC
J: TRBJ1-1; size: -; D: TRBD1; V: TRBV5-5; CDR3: CASAWFPDRGNTEAFF; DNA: TGTGCCAGCGCGTGGTTTCCGGACAGGGGAAATACTGAAGCTTTCTTT
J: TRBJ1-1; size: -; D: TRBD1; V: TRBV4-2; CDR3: CASSHTDREVATEAFF; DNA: TGTGCCAGCAGCCATACTGACAGGGAAGTAGCCACTGAAGCTTTCTTT
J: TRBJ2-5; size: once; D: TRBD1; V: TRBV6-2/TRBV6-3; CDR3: CASSPGTGHPETQYF; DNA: TGTGCCAGCAGCCCCGGGACAGGTCACCCAGAGACCCAGTACTTC
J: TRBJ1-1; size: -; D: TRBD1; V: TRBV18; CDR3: CASSPDRANTEAFF; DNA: TGTGCCAGCTCACCCGACAGGGCGAACACTGAAGCTTTCTTT
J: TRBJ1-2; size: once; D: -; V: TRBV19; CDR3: CASSQLSRAVNYGYTF; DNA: TGTGCCAGTAGTCAACTGAGCAGGGCCGTAAACTATGGCTACACCTTC
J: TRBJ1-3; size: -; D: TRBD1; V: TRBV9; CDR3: CASSVTTGVGNTIYF; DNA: TGTGCCAGCAGCGTAACTACAGGGGTTGGAAACACCATATATTTT
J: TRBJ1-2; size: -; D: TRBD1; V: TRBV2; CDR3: CASSIRQGPDYGYTF; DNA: TGTGCCAGCAGTATCAGACAGGGGCCCGACTATGGCTACACCTTC
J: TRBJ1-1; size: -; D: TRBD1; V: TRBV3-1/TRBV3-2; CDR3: CASSPGGKGNTEAFF; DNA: TGTGCCAGCAGCCCAGGGGGCAAGGGGAACACTGAAGCTTTCTTT
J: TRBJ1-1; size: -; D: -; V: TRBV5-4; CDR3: CASSPAGSDTEAFF; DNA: TGTGCCAGCAGCCCAGCCGGGTCGGACACTGAAGCTTTCTTT
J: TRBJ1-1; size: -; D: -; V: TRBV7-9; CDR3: CASSLNREGLPEAFF; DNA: TGTGCCAGCAGCTTGAACAGGGAAGGGCTTCCTGAAGCTTTCTTT
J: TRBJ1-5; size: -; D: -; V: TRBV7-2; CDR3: CASSSAGAGNQPQHF; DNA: TGTGCCAGCAGCTCAGCGGGGGCGGGCAATCAGCCCCAGCATTTT
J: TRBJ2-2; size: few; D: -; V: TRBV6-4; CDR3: CASSPGFDTGELFF; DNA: TGTGCCAGCAGCCCCGGGTTTGACACCGGGGAGCTGTTTTTT
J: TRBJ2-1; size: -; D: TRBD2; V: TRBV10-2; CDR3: CASRMSGGVPFF; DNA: TGCGCCAGCAGGATGAGCGGGGGGGTCCCGTTCTTC
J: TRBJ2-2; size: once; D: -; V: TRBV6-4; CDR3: CASSSHYSGNTGELFF; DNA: TGTGCCAGCAGTTCCCACTATAGCGGGAACACCGGGGAGCTGTTTTTT
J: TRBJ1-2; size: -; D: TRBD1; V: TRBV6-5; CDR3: CASSYSRTGQDGYTF; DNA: TGTGCCAGCAGTTACTCACGGACAGGGCAGGATGGCTACACCTTC